This TCR beta chain was retrieved from a study of T cells in Graves' hyperthyroidism and ophthalmopathy. The wider study: Peripheral blood draws took place at initial diagnosis, ahead of any treatment.

Between the trimmed V and J ends, which lost 5 bases and 1 base, there was a span of 11 bases. The CDR3 runs 15 residues. Germline loops: CDR1 MNHEY, CDR2 SVGEGT. Ten or more counts support this clonotype. Its target is not known. Using RNA transcripts as the source, TCR beta CDR3 regions were amplified. Using the HTBI primer set, a first-round RT-PCR was run on the TCR CDR3. TCRdb processed the multiplex PCR reads anew with MiXCR; each CDR3 protein has one entry. Among 95,000 to 110,000 distinct CDR3 sequences listed, over 45% were seen once. Pregnant or lactating patients were excluded, as were those with uncontrolled infection or other autoimmune disease. From around 11 ml of fresh peripheral blood, PBMCs were isolated. Study-wide results and limits: Stable hyperthyroidism was separated from ophthalmopathy by a model based on 13 V-J features.

The clonotype was recovered from a man aged 40-49 years with Graves' hyperthyroidism. This chain connects TRBV6-2 or TRBV6-3 to TRBJ2-2; a possible D gene is TRBD1 (6 bases). Source material: blood. The CDR3 region has the DNA TGTGCCAGCAGTCGGACAGCGAAGAACACCGGGGAGCTGTTTTTT. It codes for CASSRTAKNTGELFF.